Below are 8 T cell receptor beta chains sequenced from a single sample in a study of T cells in Graves' hyperthyroidism and ophthalmopathy (dated by TCRdb to about 2019). Library method: multiplex PCR. Instrument used: Illumina HiSeq 2000. Amplification of TCR beta CDR3 regions was carried out from RNA transcripts. The TCR CDR3 was subjected to a first round of RT-PCR using the HTBI primer set and the Qiagen OneStep RT-PCR kit. TCRdb reran the public reads through fastp at Q25 and MiXCR, keeping productive beta chains. Every CDR3 protein is listed once, alongside the most common genes and DNA of its rows. In this sample the table shows 370,000 or so distinct CDR3 sequences, 20% to 30% of which occur a single time. Less than 85% of the sample goes to the ten largest clones. The sequencing sample was made of blood. Receptor source: a man between 50 and 59 years old with Graves' hyperthyroidism.

This clonotype showed up many times. The genes are TRBV12-3 or TRBV12-4 and TRBJ2-7; tentatively, D is TRBD2 (6 bases). With 1 base removed from V and 0 bases from J, the gap between germline ends came to 10 bases. The CDR3 runs to 15 residues. DNA of the CDR3: TGTGCCAGCAGTTTAGGGTCGGGAGTCTCCTACGAGCAGTACTTC. Protein: CASSLGSGVSYEQYF.

Ten or more counts support this clonotype. This sequence joins TRBV3-1 and TRBJ2-1, with unresolved D. The V and J ends lost 4 bases and 7 bases respectively, with 11 bases between them. This CDR3 is 13 amino acids long. Germline CDR1 is LGHDT and CDR2 is YNNKEL (reference sequence). CDR3: CASSPGLGNEQFF. The DNA for the CDR3 is TGTGCCAGCAGCCCGGGTCTGGGTAATGAGCAGTTCTTC.

The chain joins TRBV28 to TRBJ1-5; a possible D gene is TRBD1 (5 bases). CDR1 MDHEN and CDR2 SYDVKM come from the germline V gene. The CDR3 consists of 14 residues. V lost 11 bases and J lost 6, with 20 bases in between. The CDR3 loop reads CAGGTSPHSQPQHF. CDR3 in DNA: TGTGCCGGTGGGACCTCGCCCCATAGTCAGCCCCAGCATTTT.

The sample holds a few counts of this clonotype. The chain is built from TRBV12-3 or TRBV12-4 and TRBJ2-2; D might be TRBD2 (6 bases). The CDR3 length is 14 residues. The V end lost 1 base, the J end lost 7 bases, and 10 bases lay between the germline ends. CDR3 bases: TGTGCCAGCAGTTTAGGCGGGGAAATCGGGGAGCTGTTTTTT. It is translated as CASSLGGEIGELFF.

This clonotype was observed a handful of times. The CDR3 is CASSLLASAGELFF. CDR3 nucleotides: TGTGCCAGCAGCTTACTAGCATCGGCCGGGGAGCTGTTTTTT. The chain recombines TRBV12-3 or TRBV12-4 with TRBJ2-2; TRBD2 is a possible D gene (6 bases). The CDR3 is 14 residues long. V dropped 6 bases and J dropped 6 bases, with 14 bases sitting between them.

This clonotype has just a few counts. V is TRBV11-2 and J is TRBJ1-2, with 10 bases that match TRBD1. Germline V CDR1 and CDR2: SGHAT, FQNNGV. The CDR3 has 15 residues. The V segment lost 7 bases and the J segment 1 base; nucleotides outside the gene matches: 6. The chain's CDR3 is CASNVRDRGNYGYTF. CDR3 sequence (DNA): TGTGCCAGCAACGTTCGGGACAGGGGTAACTATGGCTACACCTTC.

The V gene is TRBV6-1, the J gene TRBJ2-5; 8 nucleotides match TRBD2. From germline, CDR1 is MNHNS and CDR2 SASEGT. The CDR3 has 16 residues. Unmatched junction bases numbered 10, after V lost 6 bases and J lost 1 base. The CDR3 loop reads CASSRRGGRLQETQYF. CDR3 nucleotides: TGTGCCAGCAGCCGACGGGGGGGGCGCCTCCAAGAGACCCAGTACTTC.

This chain joins TRBV5-8 and TRBJ2-1; TRBD2 aligns across 7 bases. The CDR3 is made up of 15 amino acids. Losses at the gene ends were 2 bases for V and 4 bases for J; bases not matched to a gene: 6. Germline loops: CDR1 SGHTS, CDR2 YDEGEE. CDR3 sequence reads: CASSFGGSGYNEQFF. CDR3 DNA: TGTGCCAGCAGCTTTGGCGGGAGTGGGTACAATGAGCAGTTCTTC.